The 5 T cell receptor beta chains below were found in one sample sequenced in a study of radiation and T cells in renal cell carcinoma. Time point denoted: blood 2 weeks post-SBRT. Treatment in this sample: 15 Gy SBRT to primary tumor, nephrectomy 4 weeks later. The protocol was immunoSEQ multiplex PCR, while the TCRdb copy is restricted to in-frame clones and leaves out a portion. The sample has some 75,000 clones; more than 75% are singletons. This specimen consisted of blood, obtained from a patient whose treatment included radiotherapy and nephrectomy. Every receptor here comes from a man aged 60-69 years with renal cell carcinoma.

Here the CDR3 reads CASSLATGFETQYF. The CDR3 nucleotides are TGTGCCAGCAGCTTAGCTACAGGGTTCGAGACCCAGTACTTC. This chain uses TRBV7-9 with TRBJ2-5, with D perhaps TRBD1 (6 bases). The length of the CDR3 is 14 residues. Germline V gene data show CDR1 as SEHNR and CDR2 as FQNEAQ (reference sequence). With 0 bases removed from V and 5 bases from J, the gap between germline ends came to 10 bases.

The chain joins TRBV5-1 to TRBJ1-2; D ambiguous. The CDR3 contains 14 residues. Germline CDR1 and CDR2: SGHRS and YFSETQ. Trimming cost V 4 bases and J 5 bases, with 15 bases left between them. The CDR3 sequence is CASSHGISGYGYTF. CDR3 nucleotides: TGCGCCAGCAGCCACGGGATCTCTGGGTATGGCTACACCTTC.

The chain couples TRBV6-6 to TRBJ2-7; D tentatively reads TRBD1 or TRBD2 (5 bases each). This CDR3 spans 13 amino acids. Per the germline V gene, CDR1 is MNHNY and CDR2 is SVGAGI (reference sequence). V was trimmed by 6 bases and J by 2 bases, leaving 11 bases between them. In DNA form, the CDR3 reads TGTGCCAGCAGCTGGGACCGTACCTACGAGCAGTACTTC. Residues: CASSWDRTYEQYF.

This clone appeared once. The chain has TRBV2 and TRBJ2-1; 8 bases map to TRBD2. Losses at the gene ends were 6 bases for V and 6 bases for J; bases not matched to a gene: 7. Per germline, CDR1 SNHLY and CDR2 FYNNEI. The CDR3 runs to 14 residues. The CDR3 sequence is CASSREGQGNEQFF. The CDR3 DNA reads TGTGCCAGCAGCCGGGAGGGCCAGGGCAATGAGCAGTTCTTC.

V usage is TRBV29-1 and J usage is TRBJ2-5, with D tentatively TRBD2 (6 bases). Per germline, CDR1 SQVTM and CDR2 ANQGSEA. V lost 4 bases and J 2 bases, leaving 17 bases between the germline ends. The CDR3 consists of 15 residues. CDR3 in DNA: TGCAGCGTTGTTCCGGTAGCGGACGTTCAAGAGACCCAGTACTTC. It is translated as CSVVPVADVQETQYF.